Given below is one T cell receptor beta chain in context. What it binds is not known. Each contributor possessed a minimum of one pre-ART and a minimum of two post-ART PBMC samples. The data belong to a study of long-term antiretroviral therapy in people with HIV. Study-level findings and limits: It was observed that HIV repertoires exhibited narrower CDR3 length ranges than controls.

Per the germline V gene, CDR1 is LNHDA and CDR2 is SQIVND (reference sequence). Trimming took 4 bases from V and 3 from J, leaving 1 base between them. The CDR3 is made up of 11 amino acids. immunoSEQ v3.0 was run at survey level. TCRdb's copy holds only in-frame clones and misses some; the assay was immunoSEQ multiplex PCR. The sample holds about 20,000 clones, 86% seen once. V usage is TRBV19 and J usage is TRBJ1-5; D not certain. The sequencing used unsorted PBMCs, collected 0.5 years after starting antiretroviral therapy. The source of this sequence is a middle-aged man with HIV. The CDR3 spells CASSNNQPQHF. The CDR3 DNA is TGTGCCAGTAGTAACAATCAGCCCCAGCATTTT.